This is a list of T cell receptor beta chains from one sample in a study of blood T cell repertoires in COVID-19. Using immunoSEQ multiplex PCR, the repertoire was profiled, and TCRdb retains in-frame clones only, with some absent. Of approximately 160,000 clones in the sample, 81% were seen once. The sample consisted of peripheral blood. The receptors here all came from a man in his 60s with active or convalescent COVID-19. The CDR3 runs from the conserved cysteine through the conserved F or W. The order of the fields is V gene, J gene, D gene, clone size, CDR3 protein, CDR3 DNA. D genes are given only for firm matches. The size field is filled for only some rows; it gives once, few, many or a size class.

v_gene: TRBV19; j_gene: TRBJ1-4; d_gene: .; abundance: .; CDR3aa: CATSEQLYEKLFF; CDR3nt: TGTGCCACAAGTGAACAGCTTTATGAAAAACTGTTTTTT
v_gene: TRBV27; j_gene: TRBJ2-7; d_gene: TRBD1; abundance: .; CDR3aa: CASGIPGQGREQYF; CDR3nt: TGTGCCAGCGGGATCCCGGGACAGGGTCGCGAGCAGTACTTC
v_gene: TRBV6-5; j_gene: TRBJ2-1; d_gene: TRBD2; abundance: .; CDR3aa: CASRPSSGSQFF; CDR3nt: TGTGCCAGCAGACCTTCTAGCGGTTCTCAGTTCTTC
v_gene: TRBV9; j_gene: TRBJ2-2; d_gene: .; abundance: .; CDR3aa: CASSETGVNTGELFF; CDR3nt: TGTGCCAGCAGTGAAACAGGTGTTAACACCGGGGAGCTGTTTTTT
v_gene: TRBV3-1/TRBV3-2; j_gene: TRBJ2-7; d_gene: TRBD1; abundance: .; CDR3aa: CASSQPGQNAYEQYF; CDR3nt: TGTGCCAGCAGCCAACCGGGACAGAACGCCTACGAGCAGTACTTC
v_gene: TRBV11-2; j_gene: TRBJ2-7; d_gene: TRBD2; abundance: .; CDR3aa: CASSLSAASGGASYEQYF; CDR3nt: TGTGCCAGCAGCTTGTCAGCGGCTAGCGGGGGGGCATCTTACGAGCAGTACTTC
v_gene: TRBV19; j_gene: TRBJ2-4; d_gene: TRBD1; abundance: .; CDR3aa: CASSPDRVRVNIQYF; CDR3nt: TGTGCCAGTAGCCCTGACAGGGTACGGGTGAACATTCAGTACTTC
v_gene: TRBV18; j_gene: TRBJ2-2; d_gene: .; abundance: .; CDR3aa: CASSPSSTIGRNTGELFF; CDR3nt: TGTGCCAGCTCACCATCTTCGACAATCGGGAGAAACACCGGGGAGCTGTTTTTT
v_gene: TRBV2; j_gene: TRBJ1-4; d_gene: .; abundance: .; CDR3aa: CASRGDGREKLFF; CDR3nt: TGTGCCAGCAGGGGAGACGGGCGTGAAAAACTGTTTTTT
v_gene: TRBV6-5; j_gene: TRBJ1-4; d_gene: .; abundance: .; CDR3aa: CASSPPGLPEKLFF; CDR3nt: TGTGCCAGCAGCCCCCCAGGGCTCCCTGAAAAACTGTTTTTT
v_gene: TRBV5-6; j_gene: TRBJ2-7; d_gene: TRBD2; abundance: .; CDR3aa: CASRLAGSYEQYF; CDR3nt: TGTGCCAGCAGACTAGCGGGCTCCTACGAGCAGTACTTC
v_gene: TRBV11-1; j_gene: TRBJ1-2; d_gene: TRBD1; abundance: .; CDR3aa: CASSPGQLRLGGYTF; CDR3nt: TGTGCCAGCAGCCCGGGACAGCTACGCCTTGGTGGCTACACCTTC
v_gene: TRBV6-1; j_gene: TRBJ1-5; d_gene: TRBD1; abundance: few; CDR3aa: CASSVSGTGGLLGPQHF; CDR3nt: TGTGCCAGCAGTGTCTCCGGGACAGGGGGCCTCTTAGGGCCCCAGCATTTT
v_gene: TRBV28; j_gene: TRBJ2-1; d_gene: TRBD2; abundance: .; CDR3aa: CASSSPGIAGVKGNEQFF; CDR3nt: TGTGCCAGCAGTTCTCCCGGGATAGCGGGAGTTAAAGGCAATGAGCAGTTCTTC
v_gene: TRBV18; j_gene: TRBJ1-5; d_gene: .; abundance: few; CDR3aa: CASSPSQVHQPQHF; CDR3nt: TGTGCCAGCTCACCAAGCCAGGTTCATCAGCCCCAGCATTTT
v_gene: TRBV6-4; j_gene: TRBJ2-3; d_gene: TRBD2; abundance: .; CDR3aa: CASSDGTSADTQYF; CDR3nt: TGTGCCAGCAGTGACGGGACTAGCGCAGATACGCAGTATTTT
v_gene: TRBV3-1/TRBV3-2; j_gene: TRBJ1-6; d_gene: .; abundance: .; CDR3aa: CASSGRGINSPLHF; CDR3nt: TGTGCCAGCAGTGGTAGGGGGATAAATTCACCCCTCCACTTT
v_gene: TRBV5-4; j_gene: TRBJ2-1; d_gene: TRBD2; abundance: once; CDR3aa: CASSQGQRGSSYNEQFF; CDR3nt: TGTGCCAGCAGCCAAGGCCAGCGGGGGAGCTCCTACAATGAGCAGTTCTTC
v_gene: TRBV11-2; j_gene: TRBJ2-3; d_gene: TRBD2; abundance: once; CDR3aa: CASSLGVRGGIDTQYF; CDR3nt: TGTGCCAGCAGCTTAGGTGTGCGGGGGGGTATAGATACGCAGTATTTT
v_gene: TRBV6-5; j_gene: TRBJ2-2; d_gene: .; abundance: .; CDR3aa: CASRAGTTNTGELFF; CDR3nt: TGTGCCAGCAGAGCCGGGACAACGAACACCGGGGAGCTGTTTTTT
v_gene: TRBV27; j_gene: TRBJ1-6; d_gene: .; abundance: .; CDR3aa: CASSFELGGYNSPLHF; CDR3nt: TGTGCCAGCAGTTTCGAGCTAGGGGGATATAATTCACCCCTCCACTTT
v_gene: TRBV5-1; j_gene: TRBJ2-5; d_gene: TRBD2; abundance: .; CDR3aa: CASSPGGGTQYF; CDR3nt: TGCGCCAGCAGCCCGGGAGGGGGGACCCAGTACTTC
v_gene: TRBV9; j_gene: TRBJ2-5; d_gene: .; abundance: .; CDR3aa: CASSVGSSYGIQETQYF; CDR3nt: TGTGCCAGCAGCGTAGGTAGTAGCTATGGAATACAAGAGACCCAGTACTTC
v_gene: TRBV27; j_gene: TRBJ2-5; d_gene: TRBD2; abundance: .; CDR3aa: CASTPGLARETQYF; CDR3nt: TGTGCCAGCACTCCGGGACTAGCCCGGGAGACCCAGTACTTC
v_gene: TRBV6-4; j_gene: TRBJ2-1; d_gene: TRBD2; abundance: many; CDR3aa: CASSATSGGPGRYNEQFF; CDR3nt: TGTGCCAGCAGTGCGACTAGCGGGGGGCCGGGGAGATACAATGAGCAGTTCTTC
v_gene: TRBV4-2; j_gene: TRBJ1-6; d_gene: .; abundance: few; CDR3aa: CASSQDRVSSPLHF; CDR3nt: TGTGCCAGCAGCCAAGACAGGGTCTCTTCACCCCTCCACTTT
v_gene: TRBV15; j_gene: TRBJ2-2; d_gene: .; abundance: .; CDR3aa: CATGLGGVGELFF; CDR3nt: TGTGCCACCGGACTAGGGGGGGTCGGGGAGCTGTTTTTT
v_gene: TRBV19; j_gene: TRBJ2-7; d_gene: .; abundance: few; CDR3aa: CASRPSAGYNEQYF; CDR3nt: TGTGCCAGTCGACCCTCGGCAGGGTACAACGAGCAGTACTTC
v_gene: TRBV5-4; j_gene: TRBJ1-3; d_gene: .; abundance: .; CDR3aa: CASSLDPGTTSSGNTIYF; CDR3nt: TGTGCCAGCAGCTTGGATCCTGGTACTACGAGCTCTGGAAACACCATATATTTT
v_gene: TRBV5-1; j_gene: TRBJ2-5; d_gene: TRBD2; abundance: .; CDR3aa: CASHTSGGGKTQYF; CDR3nt: TGCGCCAGTCATACTAGCGGGGGGGGAAAGACCCAGTACTTC
v_gene: TRBV5-1; j_gene: TRBJ1-5; d_gene: TRBD1; abundance: .; CDR3aa: CASSLDDRDSVNQPQHF; CDR3nt: TGCGCCAGCAGCTTGGATGACCGGGACAGTGTTAATCAGCCCCAGCATTTT
v_gene: TRBV6-5; j_gene: TRBJ1-2; d_gene: .; abundance: .; CDR3aa: CASSYSGGANYGYTF; CDR3nt: TGTGCCAGCAGTTATTCCGGTGGGGCGAACTATGGCTACACCTTC
v_gene: TRBV10-2; j_gene: TRBJ2-2; d_gene: TRBD2; abundance: .; CDR3aa: CASGTSGTTGELFF; CDR3nt: TGCGCCAGCGGGACTAGCGGGACCACCGGGGAGCTGTTTTTT
v_gene: TRBV7-9; j_gene: TRBJ2-7; d_gene: .; abundance: once; CDR3aa: CASSLNLAPYEQYF; CDR3nt: TGTGCCAGCAGCTTAAATCTAGCACCCTACGAGCAGTACTTC
v_gene: TRBV25-1; j_gene: TRBJ2-1; d_gene: .; abundance: once; CDR3aa: CASSEGGPSYNEQFF; CDR3nt: TGTGCCAGCAGTGAGGGGGGTCCCTCCTACAATGAGCAGTTCTTC
v_gene: TRBV6-5; j_gene: TRBJ2-1; d_gene: TRBD2; abundance: .; CDR3aa: CASLGGGSSYNEQFF; CDR3nt: TGTGCCAGCCTGGGGGGAGGGAGCTCCTACAATGAGCAGTTCTTC
v_gene: TRBV5-6; j_gene: TRBJ2-2; d_gene: .; abundance: .; CDR3aa: CASSLYSGTGELFF; CDR3nt: TGTGCCAGCAGCTTGTACAGTGGAACCGGGGAGCTGTTTTTT
v_gene: TRBV18; j_gene: TRBJ1-1; d_gene: TRBD1; abundance: .; CDR3aa: CASSPRTGGPTEAFF; CDR3nt: TGTGCCAGCTCACCCCGGACAGGGGGCCCCACTGAAGCTTTCTTT
v_gene: TRBV5-1; j_gene: TRBJ2-7; d_gene: .; abundance: .; CDR3aa: CASRPGAVRDEQYF; CDR3nt: TGCGCCAGCCGCCCTGGGGCCGTACGGGACGAGCAGTACTTC
v_gene: TRBV2; j_gene: TRBJ1-1; d_gene: .; abundance: .; CDR3aa: CASSEQGSIPEAFF; CDR3nt: TGTGCCAGCAGTGAACAGGGGTCGATACCTGAAGCTTTCTTT
v_gene: TRBV2; j_gene: TRBJ1-2; d_gene: TRBD1; abundance: .; CDR3aa: CASSPGTAYGYTF; CDR3nt: TGTGCCAGCAGTCCCGGGACAGCCTATGGCTACACCTTC
v_gene: TRBV15; j_gene: TRBJ2-7; d_gene: TRBD1; abundance: .; CDR3aa: CATSSWTGGGYEQYF; CDR3nt: TGTGCCACCAGCAGCTGGACAGGGGGCGGCTACGAGCAGTACTTC
v_gene: TRBV25-1; j_gene: TRBJ2-7; d_gene: .; abundance: .; CDR3aa: CASRPNRVSNYEQYF; CDR3nt: TGTGCCAGTAGGCCAAACAGGGTCTCAAACTACGAGCAGTACTTC